This is a list of T cell receptor beta chains from one sample in a study of long-term antiretroviral therapy in people with HIV. Method: immunoSEQ multiplex PCR; TCRdb's copy keeps in-frame clones and lacks some. This sample yields some 19,000 clones, of which around 87% are seen a single time; 2.5% to 3.5% belongs to the top ten. The source material was unsorted PBMCs, sampled approximately 2.5 years after starting antiretroviral therapy. These receptors were obtained from a woman in her fifties or sixties with HIV. Both conserved end residues are part of each CDR3. D genes are given only for firm matches. A clone size is listed for some rows: how often the clone was seen (once, few, many), or a class if it is expanded.

cdr3_nt cdr3_aa v_call clone_size d_call j_call
TGTGCCAGCAGCAACCGCAGTCTGAACACTGAAGCTTTCTTT CASSNRSLNTEAFF TRBV6-5 NA NA TRBJ1-1
TGTGCCAGCAGTTTCCGGAAAGTTTCGGGGGGAGGCTACACCTTC CASSFRKVSGGGYTF TRBV28 NA NA TRBJ1-2
TGTGCCAGCAGGGAAATCTATGGCTACACCTTC CASREIYGYTF TRBV28 NA NA TRBJ1-2
TGTGCCACCACCCTTCGGGAGACCCAGTACTTC CATTLRETQYF TRBV28 NA NA TRBJ2-5
TGTGCCAGCAGCCCGGGGACTAGCACAGATACGCAGTATTTT CASSPGTSTDTQYF TRBV5-4 NA NA TRBJ2-3
TGTGCCAGCAGCGGCGGCCACTACGAGCAGTACTTC CASSGGHYEQYF TRBV5-4 NA NA TRBJ2-7
TGTGCCAGCTCACCCGGGAACACAGATACGCAGTATTTT CASSPGNTDTQYF TRBV18 NA NA TRBJ2-3
TGTGCCAGCAGTTTAGAGGCGGGAGACACCTACAATGAGCAGTTCTTC CASSLEAGDTYNEQFF TRBV28 NA TRBD2 TRBJ2-1
TGTGCCAGCAGTGAAACGGGGGGAGGGTACGAGCAGTACTTC CASSETGGGYEQYF TRBV2 NA TRBD2 TRBJ2-7
TGTGCCAGCAGCTCTTGGACCGGGACCCAGAACACTGAAGCTTTCTTT CASSSWTGTQNTEAFF TRBV5-8 NA NA TRBJ1-1
TGTGCCACTTGGGGGATTGGCTACACCTTC CATWGIGYTF TRBV10-3 NA NA TRBJ1-2
TGTGCCAGCAGTTCTAGCGGGAGGGCCGATGAGCAGTTCTTC CASSSSGRADEQFF TRBV6-5 NA TRBD2 TRBJ2-1
TGTGCCAGCAGCGTAGAAGGGATCGGGGAGCTGTTTTTT CASSVEGIGELFF TRBV9 NA NA TRBJ2-2
TGTGCCAGCAGCTTAGGACAGGGCACCTACAATGAGCAGTTCTTC CASSLGQGTYNEQFF TRBV7-2 once TRBD1 TRBJ2-1
TGTGCCACTATCGGGAACTACAATGAGCAGTTCTTC CATIGNYNEQFF TRBV10-3 NA NA TRBJ2-1
TGTGCCAGTAGTAGCGGGACTAGCGGGAGGTCGTACACCGGGGAGCTGTTTTTT CASSSGTSGRSYTGELFF TRBV19 NA TRBD2 TRBJ2-2
TGTGCCAGCAGTGATTGGCCGGGACAGCAGAACTATGGCTACACCTTC CASSDWPGQQNYGYTF TRBV6-1 NA TRBD1 TRBJ1-2
TGTGCCAGCAGCTTACGAGCGGGAGGGTTCACAGATACGCAGTATTTT CASSLRAGGFTDTQYF TRBV7-2 NA TRBD2 TRBJ2-3
TGTGCCAGCACCGCAGGGAAAGAGACCCAGTACTTC CASTAGKETQYF TRBV28 NA NA TRBJ2-5
TGTGCCAGCAGTCTCCTAGCGGGAGTCTTGTACAATGAGCAGTTCTTC CASSLLAGVLYNEQFF TRBV28 NA TRBD2 TRBJ2-1
TGTGCCAGCAGTTACTCGGCTGGAGGGCCCTCCTACGAGCAGTACTTC CASSYSAGGPSYEQYF TRBV6-6 NA NA TRBJ2-7